The T cell receptor beta chain described here comes from a study of blood T cells in healthy people across ages. Study-level information: When template switching was applied, about one barcoded beta molecule was captured per two T cells.

Trimming removed 2 bases at V and 2 bases at J, with 17 bases between. Germline loops: CDR1 SGHNT, CDR2 YYREEE (reference sequence). This CDR3 spans 16 amino acids. A second PCR, run for roughly 7 to 11 cycles, used a sample-barcoded 5' primer plus a J-beta primer mix. TCRdb re-called the 5' RACE reads with MiXCR, one entry per CDR3 protein. The sample shows over a million distinct CDR3 sequences, almost 25% of them seen only once. Donors were healthy Caucasian individuals from Russia aged roughly 6 to 90. These records were also assigned to another study, of T cells of mothers and their children. Per that study: The yield was over 8.5 million TCR beta CDR3 reads from each mother and a few million from each child.

The V call is TRBV5-4, the J call TRBJ2-7, with D perhaps given as TRBD1 or TRBD2 (5 bases each). Specimen: blood. This TCR derives from a girl aged 2 to 10 in good health. CDR3 sequence: CASSLFGAALPYEQYF. CDR3 DNA: TGTGCCAGCAGCTTATTCGGGGCAGCCCTCCCCTACGAGCAGTACTTC.